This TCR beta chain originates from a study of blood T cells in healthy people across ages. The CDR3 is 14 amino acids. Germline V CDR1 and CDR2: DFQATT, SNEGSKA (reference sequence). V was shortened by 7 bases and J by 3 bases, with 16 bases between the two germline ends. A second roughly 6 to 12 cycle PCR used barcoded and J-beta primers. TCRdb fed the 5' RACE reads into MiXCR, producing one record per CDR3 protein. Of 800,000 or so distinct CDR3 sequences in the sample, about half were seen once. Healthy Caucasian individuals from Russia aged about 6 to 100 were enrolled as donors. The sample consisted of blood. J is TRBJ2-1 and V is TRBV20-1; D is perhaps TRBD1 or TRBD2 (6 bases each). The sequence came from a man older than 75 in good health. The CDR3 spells CSVPRGLNYNEQFF. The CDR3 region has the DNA TGCAGTGTTCCTCGGGGGCTCAACTACAATGAGCAGTTCTTC.